The 30 T cell receptor beta chains reported below all come from one sample, sequenced in a study of identical twins. In TCRdb, the 5' RACE reads were re-called with MiXCR into one record per CDR3 protein. This repertoire shows 690,000 or so distinct CDR3 sequences, 8.5% to 9% found once; its top ten account for roughly 0.97%. These data were likewise used in another study, on yellow fever vaccine responses in identical twins.

Specimen: PBMCs. Receptors were obtained from a woman aged 18-30 years in good health.

This clonotype was seen at least ten times. The V and J genes are TRBV12-3 or TRBV12-4 and TRBJ2-5; tentatively, D is TRBD2 (5 bases). The V and J ends lost 2 bases and 5 bases respectively, with 15 bases between them. This CDR3 spans 15 amino acids. Here the CDR3 reads CASSLRLAALETQYF. In nucleotides, the CDR3 is TGTGCCAGCAGTTTAAGGCTAGCCGCTCTGGAGACCCAGTACTTC.

This clonotype was recorded a few times. This chain connects TRBV9 to TRBJ2-7, with D possibly being TRBD1 (9 bases). This CDR3 contains 17 residues. Germline CDR1 and CDR2: SGDLS and YYNGEE. V dropped 4 bases and J dropped 0 bases, with 20 bases sitting between them. In DNA form, the CDR3 reads TGTGCCAGCAGCCCCCGTTTAGCGGGACAGGGCTCCTACGAGCAGTACTTC. It translates to CASSPRLAGQGSYEQYF.

This clonotype appeared a few times. CDR3 sequence (DNA): TGTGCCAGCAGCCGCACTAGCGATCCCAGCTCCTACAATGAGCAGTTCTTC. Amino acids: CASSRTSDPSSYNEQFF. J is TRBJ2-1 and V is TRBV11-2; 7 positions agree with TRBD2. The germline CDR1 and CDR2 sequences are SGHAT and FQNNGV. The length of the CDR3 is 17 residues. The V gene end was trimmed by 5 bases and the J gene end by 0 bases; junction bases not matched to a gene: 10.

This clonotype was seen ten or more times. This chain joins TRBV9 and TRBJ1-4; weak D call: TRBD1 (5 bases). V was trimmed by 5 bases and J by 2 bases, leaving 10 bases between them. Germline assignment: CDR1 SGDLS and CDR2 YYNGEE. The CDR3 consists of 14 residues. The CDR3 spells CASSAGTTNEKLFF. The CDR3 DNA sequence: TGTGCCAGCAGTGCAGGGACCACTAATGAAAAACTGTTTTTT.

This clonotype was picked up a small number of times. The J gene is TRBJ1-1, the V gene TRBV29-1; no clear D gene. Germline lookup yields CDR1 SQVTM and CDR2 ANQGSEA. V dropped 6 bases and J dropped 2 bases, with 13 bases sitting between them. The CDR3 length is 13 residues. CDR3 region: CSVRPGTNTEAFF. The CDR3 DNA reads TGCAGCGTGCGACCGGGTACTAACACTGAAGCTTTCTTT.

This clonotype came up many times. This chain links TRBV20-1 with TRBJ2-7, with TRBD2 identical over 11 bases. The junction had 7 bases not matched to a gene; V was cut back by 6 bases and J by 3 bases. The CDR3 has 14 residues. Germline V lookup: CDR1 DFQATT, CDR2 SNEGSKA (reference sequence). CDR3 nucleotide sequence: TGCAGTGCCAAGGGACTAGCGGCCCGCTACGAGCAGTACTTC. It specifies CSAKGLAARYEQYF.

The chain links TRBV7-3 to TRBJ2-3; 11 nucleotides agree with TRBD1. Germline V gene data show CDR1 as SGHTA and CDR2 as FQGTGA. J lost 3 bases, V lost 1 base, and 6 bases had no gene match. This CDR3 has 17 amino acids. The chain's CDR3 is CASSLSRTGGATDTQYF. The DNA for the CDR3 is TGTGCCAGCAGCTTAAGTCGGACAGGGGGCGCAACAGATACGCAGTATTTT.

This clonotype was detected many times. The chain recombines TRBV12-3 or TRBV12-4 with TRBJ2-7; tentatively, D is TRBD1 (6 bases). V lost 7 bases and J lost 4, with 11 bases in between. The length of the CDR3 is 12 residues. The CDR3, as DNA: TGTGCCAGCACCTTAACAGGGTACGAGCAGTACTTC. Its translation is CASTLTGYEQYF.

This clonotype has at least ten counts. This rearrangement joins TRBV4-1 to TRBJ2-7; D is perhaps TRBD2 (5 bases). There are 15 residues in the CDR3. Germline values: CDR1 MGHRA, CDR2 YSYEKL. V was cut by 2 bases and J by 3 bases, with 14 bases left in between. CDR3 residues: CASSQLFSDYYEQYF. The CDR3 DNA reads TGCGCCAGCAGCCAACTATTTTCAGACTACTACGAGCAGTACTTC.

This sequence joins TRBV12-3 or TRBV12-4 and TRBJ2-7; 14 bases fit TRBD2. The CDR3 runs to 16 residues. V lost 3 bases to trimming and J lost 4 bases; unmatched junction nucleotides: 5. In DNA, the CDR3 is TGTGCCAGCAGTTTGGGACTAGCGGGAGTGAAGTACGAGCAGTACTTC. It specifies CASSLGLAGVKYEQYF.

In this sample, this clonotype turned up a few times. This chain links TRBV9 with TRBJ2-3; D not certain. The length of the CDR3 is 13 residues. V lost 0 bases and J 4 bases, leaving 6 bases between the germline ends. Germline V gives CDR1 SGDLS, CDR2 YYNGEE. The CDR3 sequence: CASSVDRPDTQYF. In DNA, the CDR3 is TGTGCCAGCAGCGTAGATAGGCCAGATACGCAGTATTTT.

This clonotype has more than one count but fewer than ten. The rearrangement links TRBV30 to TRBJ2-3; D is undetermined. Germline V gene data show CDR1 as GTSNPN and CDR2 as SVGIG (reference sequence). The length of the CDR3 is 11 residues. Trimming took off 1 base at V and 10 bases at J, with 9 bases between the two ends. The CDR3 region is CAWSGFRAQYF. CDR3 in DNA: TGTGCCTGGAGTGGTTTTCGCGCGCAGTATTTT. The variable domain in full, with the rest retrieved from reference TRBV30 and TRBJ2-3, is SQTIHQWPATLVQPVGSPLSLECTVEGTSNPNLYWYRQAAGRGLQLLFYSVGIGQISSEVPQNLSASRPQDRQFILSSKKLLLSDSGFYLCAWSGFRAQYFGPGTRLTVL.

This clonotype was found a few times. Here the CDR3 reads CSVARGQGVFF. The CDR3 nucleotides read TGCAGCGTTGCTCGCGGACAGGGGGTTTTCTTT. The chain recombines TRBV29-1 with TRBJ1-1; 10 bases are shared with TRBD1. The CDR3 loop spans 11 amino acids. Per germline, CDR1 SQVTM and CDR2 ANQGSEA. J was trimmed by 13 bases and V by 4 bases; bases with no gene match: 6.

This clonotype was seen a few times. This chain connects TRBV7-9 to TRBJ2-2; no clear D gene. In germline, CDR1 is SEHNR, CDR2 FQNEAQ (reference sequence). CDR3 length: 14 residues. The V gene lost 10 bases and the J gene lost 5 bases, with 17 bases spanning the gap. CDR3 DNA: TGTGCCACGAGTCCCCCCAGTAATACCGGGGAGCTGTTTTTT. Translating it yields CATSPPSNTGELFF.

This clonotype was seen a few times. The V and J genes are TRBV5-1 and TRBJ2-2; D uncertain. V lost 5 bases, J lost 1 base, and 12 bases lay in between. The germline V gene has CDR1 SGHRS and CDR2 YFSETQ. The CDR3 is 15 residues long. The chain's CDR3 is CASSFVGENTGELFF. The DNA for the CDR3 is TGCGCCAGCAGTTTTGTAGGCGAGAACACCGGGGAGCTGTTTTTT.

The chain's CDR3 is CASSPSGGRIHEQYF. DNA of the CDR3: TGTGCCAGCAGTCCGAGCGGCGGGAGGATCCACGAGCAGTACTTC. V is TRBV28 and J is TRBJ2-7, with 8 nucleotides matching TRBD2. The ends lost 5 bases at V and 5 bases at J; junction bases unmatched: 11. This CDR3 has 15 residues. Germline-derived CDR1 and CDR2 are MDHEN and SYDVKM.

This clonotype was counted between two and nine times. The rearrangement links TRBV7-9 to TRBJ1-2; D is undetermined. CDR1 SEHNR and CDR2 FQNEAQ come from the germline V gene (reference sequence). The CDR3 length is 16 residues. V was clipped by 5 bases and J by 4 bases, with 20 bases between them. CDR3 sequence (DNA): TGTGCCAGCAGCACCCGCCTTACGGAGACCCTCTATGGCTACACCTTC. The encoded protein is CASSTRLTETLYGYTF. Filled out from reference TRBV7-9 and TRBJ1-2, the complete variable domain reads DTGVSQNPRHKITKRGQNVTFRCDPISEHNRLYWYRQTLGQGPEFLTYFQNEAQLEKSRLLSDRFSAERPKGSFSTLEIQRTEQGDSAMYLCASSTRLTETLYGYTFGSGTRLTVV.

This clonotype was counted a few times. The chain carries TRBV7-3 and TRBJ2-1; D gene ambiguous. Germline V gives CDR1 SGHTA, CDR2 FQGTGA. The CDR3 sequence is 14 residues long. V gave up 0 bases and J gave up 4 bases, with 7 bases separating them. The CDR3 loop reads CASSLTSEYNEQFF. The DNA for the CDR3 is TGTGCCAGCAGCTTAACGTCGGAATACAATGAGCAGTTCTTC.

The rearrangement uses TRBV10-3 and TRBJ2-7; 9 bases are shared with TRBD1. The germline gives CDR1 ENHRY, CDR2 SYGVKD. The length of the CDR3 is 15 residues. V was pared by 2 bases and J by 3 bases, with 5 bases of the junction left unmatched. The CDR3 nucleotides are TGTGCCATCAGTGAGACGGGACAGGGAAACTACGAGCAGTACTTC. It translates to CAISETGQGNYEQYF.

V and J are TRBV29-1 and TRBJ1-2, with D possibly being TRBD1 (6 bases). V was pared by 3 bases and J by 7 bases, with 18 bases between. The CDR3 loop spans 14 amino acids. Germline CDR1 is SQVTM and CDR2 is ANQGSEA. The CDR3 here is CSVDLLTGSTGYTF. CDR3 coding DNA: TGCAGCGTTGACTTACTCACAGGGTCGACTGGCTACACCTTC.

In this sample, this clonotype turned up many times. The chain is built from TRBV20-1 and TRBJ2-3, with 9 bases aligning to TRBD1. The J segment lost 2 bases and the V segment lost 6 bases, leaving 9 bases of the junction unmatched. Germline V gene data show CDR1 as DFQATT and CDR2 as SNEGSKA (reference sequence). The length of the CDR3 is 15 residues. For the CDR3, the DNA is TGCAGTGCGCATACAGGGGGCTTGGTCACAGATACGCAGTATTTT. Its translation is CSAHTGGLVTDTQYF.

This clonotype turned up a few times. V usage is TRBV15 and J usage is TRBJ2-7; 10 bases match TRBD2. V lost 0 bases to trimming and J lost 2 bases; unmatched junction nucleotides: 1. This CDR3 has 15 amino acids. Germline V gene sequence: CDR1 LNHNV, CDR2 YYDKDF (reference sequence). DNA for the CDR3: TGTGCCACCAGCAGAGAAACTAGCGGGGCCTACGAGCAGTACTTC. Protein: CATSRETSGAYEQYF.

The chain couples TRBV12-3 or TRBV12-4 to TRBJ2-3; either TRBD1 or TRBD2 may fit D (5 bases each). The CDR3 consists of 13 residues. Trimming left V 5 bases short and J 1 base short, with 7 bases between. The CDR3 region is CASSGDRTDTQYF. The CDR3 DNA is TGTGCCAGCAGTGGGGACCGCACAGATACGCAGTATTTT.

The chain links TRBV5-1 to TRBJ2-3, with 15 bases aligning to TRBD2. Trimming removed 3 bases from V and 6 bases from J; junction bases left unmatched: 8. Germline V gives CDR1 SGHRS, CDR2 YFSETQ. The CDR3 contains 17 residues. CDR3 DNA sequence: TGCGCCAGCAGCTCCGGACTAGCGGGAGGGCCCTCGGATACGCAGTATTTT. As protein: CASSSGLAGGPSDTQYF.

This clonotype was counted a few times. V gene TRBV27 combines with J gene TRBJ2-7; TRBD2 aligns across 12 bases. Germline CDR1 reads MNHEY; CDR2 reads SMNVEV (reference sequence). V was clipped by 3 bases and J by 2 bases; unmatched bases: 8. The CDR3 loop spans 17 amino acids. The CDR3 sequence: CASSLSGLAGGAYEQYF. The CDR3 DNA reads TGTGCCAGCAGTTTGTCGGGACTAGCGGGTGGCGCCTACGAGCAGTACTTC.

This clonotype was observed at least ten times. The J gene is TRBJ2-7, the V gene TRBV7-2; 9 bases agree with TRBD2. The germline V gene encodes CDR1 SGHTA and CDR2 FQGNSA. The CDR3 consists of 15 residues. V lost 1 base and J lost 4; bases outside the gene matches: 5. The CDR3 here is CASSLDASGVYEQYF. In nucleotides, the CDR3 is TGTGCCAGCAGCTTAGACGCTAGCGGGGTGTACGAGCAGTACTTC.

This clonotype showed up many times. V usage is TRBV28 and J usage is TRBJ2-2; D not certain. Germline CDR1 is MDHEN and CDR2 is SYDVKM. The V end lost 10 bases, the J end lost 2 bases, and 17 bases lay between the germline ends. The CDR3 is made up of 15 amino acids. The CDR3 reads CATTSPFANTGELFF. The DNA for the CDR3 is TGTGCCACCACGAGTCCCTTCGCCAACACCGGGGAGCTGTTTTTT.

The rearrangement joins TRBV27 to TRBJ2-7; tentatively, D is TRBD2 (6 bases). This CDR3 spans 15 amino acids. V was cut by 0 bases and J by 4 bases, with 13 bases left in between. In germline, CDR1 is MNHEY, CDR2 SMNVEV (reference sequence). In DNA form, the CDR3 reads TGTGCCAGCAGTTTATCGGGCGGGAAGAGGTACGAGCAGTACTTC. Encoded protein: CASSLSGGKRYEQYF.

The genes are TRBV29-1 and TRBJ1-2, with D hard to call. V gave up 2 bases and J gave up 4 bases, with 11 bases separating them. This CDR3 spans 13 amino acids. Germline CDR1 reads SQVTM; CDR2 reads ANQGSEA. CDR3: CSVETTALYGYTF. The DNA of the CDR3 is TGCAGCGTTGAAACCACAGCCCTCTATGGCTACACCTTC. The variable domain in full, completed from reference TRBV29-1 and TRBJ1-2, reads SAVISQKPSRDICQRGTSLTIQCQVDSQVTMMFWYRQQPGQSLTLIATANQGSEATYESGFVIDKFPISRPNLTFSTLTVSNMSPEDSSIYLCSVETTALYGYTFGSGTRLTVV.

In the case of this clonotype: The germline gene is not matched at one end of the junction; a read error may be the cause. J is TRBJ2-2 and V is TRBV4-2, with D perhaps matching TRBD2 (5 bases). Germline CDR1 LGHNA, CDR2 YNFKEQ. This CDR3 spans 14 amino acids. The CDR3: CASSQEEGTGELFF. The CDR3 bases are TGTGCCAGCAGCCAAGAAGAGGGCACCGGGGAGTTGTTTTTT.